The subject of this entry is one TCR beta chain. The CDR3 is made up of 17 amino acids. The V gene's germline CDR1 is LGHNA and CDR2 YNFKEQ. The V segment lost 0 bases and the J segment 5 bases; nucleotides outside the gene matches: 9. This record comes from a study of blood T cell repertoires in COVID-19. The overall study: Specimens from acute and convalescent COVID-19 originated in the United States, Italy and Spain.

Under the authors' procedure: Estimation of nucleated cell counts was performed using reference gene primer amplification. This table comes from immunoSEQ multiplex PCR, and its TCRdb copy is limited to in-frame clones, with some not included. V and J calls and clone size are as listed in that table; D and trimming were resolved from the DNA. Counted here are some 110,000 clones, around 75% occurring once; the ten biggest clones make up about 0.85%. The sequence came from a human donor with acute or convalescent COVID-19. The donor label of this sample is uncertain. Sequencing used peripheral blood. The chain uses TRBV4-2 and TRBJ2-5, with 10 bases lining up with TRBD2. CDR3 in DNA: TGTGCCAGCAGCCAAGATAACCAGCGGGGGGGAAGGGAGACCCAGTACTTC. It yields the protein CASSQDNQRGGRETQYF.